The rows below give T cell receptor beta chains drawn from one sample of a study of cytomegalovirus exposure and HLA in healthy donors. Sequenced by immunoSEQ multiplex PCR; TCRdb stores in-frame clones only, minus some. The sample consists of about 160,000 clones, more than 80% of them appearing once. Sequenced sample: PBMCs. The receptors originated from a woman between 45 and 65 years old in good health and CMV-seronegative. Both conserved end residues are part of each CDR3. Each record gives: clone size, J gene, V gene, CDR3 protein. Expanded clones get a size class; other rows say once, few or many, or leave the size out.

size: -
J: TRBJ1-1
V: TRBV6-1
CDR3: CASSEDGRMNTEAFF

size: once
J: TRBJ2-3
V: TRBV2
CDR3: CASASLTDTQYF

size: -
J: TRBJ2-2
V: TRBV19
CDR3: CASSISGGNTGELFF

size: -
J: TRBJ2-5
V: TRBV20-1
CDR3: CSLLFGETQYF

size: -
J: TRBJ2-7
V: TRBV14
CDR3: CASSPRQGAYEQYF

size: -
J: TRBJ1-1
V: TRBV29-1
CDR3: CSVRVVPRTEAFF

size: -
J: TRBJ1-4
V: TRBV28
CDR3: CASSSSGVEKLFF

size: -
J: TRBJ1-2
V: TRBV2
CDR3: CASSEGQGYGYTF

size: -
J: TRBJ2-7
V: TRBV5-6
CDR3: CASSPGAGPYEQYF

size: once
J: TRBJ1-5
V: TRBV5-6
CDR3: CASSSRNQPQHF

size: -
J: TRBJ1-6
V: TRBV30
CDR3: CAWRNEGSSPLHF

size: -
J: TRBJ2-7
V: TRBV5-1
CDR3: CASSFRDSYEQYF

size: -
J: TRBJ1-1
V: TRBV6-5
CDR3: CASRRDRETEAFF

size: once
J: TRBJ2-5
V: TRBV4-3
CDR3: CASSQELPATSGSETQYF

size: few
J: TRBJ1-1
V: TRBV2
CDR3: CASSGLQRNTEAFF

size: -
J: TRBJ2-7
V: TRBV27
CDR3: CASSLTSGRSNEQYF

size: -
J: TRBJ2-5
V: TRBV19
CDR3: CASSPDQETQYF

size: -
J: TRBJ2-7
V: TRBV5-1
CDR3: CASRWGYEGAGKLNEQYF

size: -
J: TRBJ2-3
V: TRBV5-1
CDR3: CASSLGTGGIDTQYF

size: -
J: TRBJ2-1
V: TRBV19
CDR3: CASSIEGQGRNEQFF

size: -
J: TRBJ1-5
V: TRBV7-9
CDR3: CASSLGVTVNQPQHF

size: -
J: TRBJ1-5
V: TRBV5-6
CDR3: CASSLRGLFDQPQHF

size: few
J: TRBJ2-3
V: TRBV7-2
CDR3: CASSLYLVGGGVGNTQYF

size: -
J: TRBJ1-4
V: TRBV28
CDR3: CASSSGTGGLMLFF

size: -
J: TRBJ1-4
V: TRBV23-1
CDR3: CASSWATGGDEKLFF

size: once
J: TRBJ2-7
V: TRBV4-2
CDR3: CASSLSSGLAYEQYF

size: few
J: TRBJ2-5
V: TRBV7-7
CDR3: CASSSEPSGNQYF

size: -
J: TRBJ1-5
V: TRBV28
CDR3: CASSQRQGMGQPQHF

size: -
J: TRBJ2-5
V: TRBV18
CDR3: CASSPPGTGPQETQYF

size: -
J: TRBJ2-7
V: TRBV28
CDR3: CASSLQGAAYEQYF

size: -
J: TRBJ1-1
V: TRBV7-3
CDR3: CASSLNRENTEAFF

size: -
J: TRBJ1-2
V: TRBV21-1
CDR3: CASRGGYGYTF

size: once
J: TRBJ2-7
V: TRBV4-2
CDR3: CASSQEPSGSYEQYF

size: -
J: TRBJ1-1
V: TRBV18
CDR3: CASSPPLQGAEAFF

size: -
J: TRBJ2-5
V: TRBV7-2
CDR3: CASSLKGVRETQYF

size: -
J: TRBJ2-7
V: TRBV19
CDR3: CASSIRTGIDEQYF

size: -
J: TRBJ1-1
V: TRBV28
CDR3: CASSLAGQMNTEAFF

size: -
J: TRBJ2-2
V: TRBV7-2
CDR3: CASSLRGGVAGELFF

size: -
J: TRBJ2-6
V: TRBV5-1
CDR3: CASSLPGTGASKANVLTF

size: -
J: TRBJ2-7
V: TRBV4-3
CDR3: CASSQASGSSYEQYF

size: -
J: TRBJ2-7
V: TRBV7-2
CDR3: CASSIGQGNYEQYF

size: -
J: TRBJ1-1
V: TRBV7-8
CDR3: CASSLDSNTEAFF

size: once
J: TRBJ2-2
V: TRBV9
CDR3: CASSVVETGELFF

size: -
J: TRBJ2-7
V: TRBV5-1
CDR3: CASSLETTGGSQYF

size: -
J: TRBJ2-1
V: TRBV6-6
CDR3: CASRPYSSGQFF

size: -
J: TRBJ2-5
V: TRBV25-1
CDR3: CASSEYLRTSGKYETQYF

size: -
J: TRBJ2-7
V: TRBV14
CDR3: CASSPKEALPYEQYF

size: -
J: -
V: TRBV5-6
CDR3: CASSLDRAYEQYF

size: once
J: TRBJ2-5
V: TRBV2
CDR3: CASRLGLQGTQYF

size: -
J: TRBJ2-3
V: TRBV7-9
CDR3: CSSSPPGTGRTDTQYF

size: -
J: TRBJ1-5
V: TRBV2
CDR3: CASSEARRGQPQHF

size: once
J: TRBJ2-5
V: TRBV19
CDR3: CACRDYQQETQYF

size: -
J: TRBJ2-3
V: TRBV28
CDR3: CASSPGQIITDTQYF

size: -
J: TRBJ2-1
V: TRBV30
CDR3: CAWITGTGSREQFF